Listed below are T cell receptor beta chains from one sample, sequenced in a study of cytomegalovirus exposure and HLA in healthy donors. Clones were sequenced by immunoSEQ multiplex PCR, and TCRdb holds only the in-frame ones, with some missing. Counted here are about 120,000 clones, around 72% occurring once; the ten biggest clones make up 8.2%. Source material: PBMCs. The receptors were gathered from a woman aged 40 to 50 in good health and CMV-seropositive. The CDR3 runs from the conserved cysteine through the conserved F or W. Fields, in order: CDR3 protein, CDR3 DNA, clone size, V gene, J gene, D gene. D genes are given only for firm matches. Not every row has a clone size; where given, it reads once, few, many or a size class.

CASSIPGLAGGFLGTGELFF	TGTGCCAGTAGTATTCCGGGACTAGCGGGGGGGTTTTTAGGCACCGGGGAGCTGTTTTTT	.	TRBV19	TRBJ2-2	TRBD2
CASSRTGRVQETQYF	TGTGCCAGCAGCCGGACAGGGAGAGTCCAAGAGACCCAGTACTTC	few	TRBV2	TRBJ2-5	TRBD1
CSVDLGRVHTEAFF	TGCAGCGTTGACCTGGGCAGGGTCCACACTGAAGCTTTCTTT	.	TRBV29-1	TRBJ1-1	.
CASSLERTVSGANVLTF	TGTGCCAGCAGCTTAGAGCGGACAGTATCTGGGGCCAACGTCCTGACTTTC	few	TRBV7-6	TRBJ2-6	.
CASSILQGQFVAPLHF	TGTGCCAGCAGCATCCTGCAGGGACAGTTCGTCGCACCCCTCCACTTT	few	TRBV7-2	TRBJ1-6	TRBD1
CASSVDQGSNTEAFF	TGTGCCAGCAGCGTAGACCAGGGGTCGAACACTGAAGCTTTCTTT	.	TRBV9	TRBJ1-1	.
CASSLQESNEKLFF	TGTGCCAGCAGTTTACAGGAATCTAATGAAAAACTGTTTTTT	.	TRBV6-5	TRBJ1-4	.
CASIQAGTGDYGYTF	TGTGCCAGCATCCAAGCCGGAACAGGAGACTATGGCTACACCTTC	.	TRBV6-6	TRBJ1-2	.
CASSVQGSSYNEQFF	TGTGCCAGCAGCGTACAGGGCTCGTCCTACAATGAGCAGTTCTTC	.	TRBV9	TRBJ2-1	.
CSVGTASSYNEQFF	TGCAGCGTTGGGACAGCCAGCTCCTACAATGAGCAGTTCTTC	.	TRBV29-1	TRBJ2-1	.
CASSPRSEVGTEAFF	TGTGCCAGCAGCCCACGATCAGAGGTGGGCACTGAAGCTTTCTTT	.	TRBV11-2	TRBJ1-1	.
CASSPIPGQGNYGYTF	TGTGCCAGCAGTCCAATTCCGGGACAGGGTAACTATGGCTACACCTTC	few	TRBV5-6	TRBJ1-2	TRBD1
CASSPLGTSGSITDTQYF	TGTGCCAGCAGCCCCCTCGGGACTAGCGGGTCAATCACAGATACGCAGTATTTT	.	TRBV11-1	TRBJ2-3	TRBD2
CASRVIGEKLFF	TGTGCCAGCAGAGTTATCGGGGAAAAACTGTTTTTT	.	TRBV2	TRBJ1-4	.
CASSYAGTGEDEQYF	TGCGCCAGCAGCTATGCCGGGACAGGGGAGGACGAGCAGTACTTC	.	TRBV5-1	TRBJ2-7	TRBD1
CASSGGLAGIYNEQFF	TGTGCCAGCAGCGGTGGACTAGCGGGGATCTACAATGAGCAGTTCTTC	few	TRBV5-4	TRBJ2-1	TRBD2
CASRERSFGYTF	TGTGCCAGCCGGGAAAGAAGTTTCGGCTACACCTTC	.	TRBV2	TRBJ1-2	.
CASSVGSGQGNTGELFF	TGTGCCAGCAGCGTAGGGTCAGGGCAAGGGAACACCGGGGAGCTGTTTTTT	.	TRBV9	TRBJ2-2	.
CASSQGPQEAIEAFF	TGTGCCAGCAGCCAAGGTCCACAGGAAGCGATTGAAGCTTTCTTT	.	TRBV4-2	TRBJ1-1	.
CASSLEGQGNQPQHF	TGTGCCAGCAGCTTAGAGGGACAGGGCAATCAGCCCCAGCATTTT	.	TRBV7-2	TRBJ1-5	TRBD1
CASSLRTGLNYGYTF	TGCGCCAGCAGTCTTCGGACAGGGTTGAACTATGGCTACACCTTC	.	TRBV23-1	TRBJ1-2	TRBD1
CASSLPPQGEEQYF	TGTGCCAGCAGCTTACCGCCCCAGGGGGAAGAGCAGTACTTC	.	TRBV7-8	TRBJ2-7	TRBD1
CSARLTSGETQYF	TGCAGCGCCCGTTTGACCTCGGGAGAGACCCAGTACTTC	few	TRBV29-1	TRBJ2-5	.
CASSILGQGSSPLHF	TGTGCCAGTAGTATCCTAGGACAGGGAAGCTCACCCCTCCACTTT	few	TRBV19	TRBJ1-6	TRBD1
CASSNRGASEQYF	TGTGCCAGTAGTAACCGGGGGGCGAGCGAGCAGTACTTC	.	TRBV19	TRBJ2-7	.
CASSPDRVQEDTQYF	TGTGCCAGCAGCCCTGACAGGGTTCAAGAAGATACGCAGTATTTT	.	TRBV5-4	TRBJ2-3	TRBD1
CASSLATTGAATEAFF	TGTGCCAGCAGCTTGGCCACGACAGGGGCGGCCACTGAAGCTTTCTTT	.	TRBV5-4	TRBJ1-1	TRBD1
CASRTSGTYEQYF	TGTGCCAGCAGGACTAGCGGGACCTACGAGCAGTACTTC	.	TRBV6-6	TRBJ2-7	TRBD2
CASSDVGLAGYNEQFF	TGTGCCAGCAGTGATGTGGGACTAGCGGGGTACAATGAGCAGTTCTTC	.	TRBV2	TRBJ2-1	TRBD2
CASSPPGGRGAQPQHF	TGTGCCAGCAGCCCCCCCGGGGGCAGGGGGGCTCAGCCCCAGCATTTT	.	TRBV7-2	TRBJ1-5	TRBD1
CASSPIGRGGRADTQYF	TGTGCCAGCAGCCCTATAGGACGGGGGGGTCGTGCAGATACGCAGTATTTT	.	TRBV4-2	TRBJ2-3	TRBD2
CASSLEGTRGNTEAFF	TGCGCCAGCAGCTTGGAGGGAACCAGGGGGAACACTGAAGCTTTCTTT	.	TRBV5-1	TRBJ1-1	.
CASYRGLVGYTF	TGTGCCAGCTACAGGGGGCTCGTGGGCTACACCTTC	once	TRBV25-1	TRBJ1-2	TRBD1
CATSGSGTSGGAGTDTQYF	TGTGCCACCAGCGGCTCCGGGACTAGCGGGGGGGCCGGAACAGATACGCAGTATTTT	.	TRBV15	TRBJ2-3	TRBD2
CASRDSGRYEQYF	TGTGCCAGCAGGGACTCCGGACGATACGAGCAGTACTTC	.	TRBV6-1	TRBJ2-7	.
CASSQGLVQNTEAFF	TGCGCCAGCAGCCAAGGGCTGGTGCAGAACACTGAAGCTTTCTTT	few	TRBV4-1	TRBJ1-1	.
CSAAGADTEAFF	TGCAGCGCTGCGGGGGCGGATACTGAAGCTTTCTTT	once	TRBV29-1	TRBJ1-1	.
CASSSTSGGGQETQYF	TGTGCCAGCAGCTCGACTAGCGGGGGGGGTCAAGAGACCCAGTACTTC	.	TRBV7-8	TRBJ2-5	TRBD2
CASSLTSGESEQYF	TGTGCCAGCAGCTTAACTAGCGGGGAGTCCGAGCAGTACTTC	.	TRBV7-3	TRBJ2-7	TRBD2
CASSSRTGLYEQYF	TGTGCCAGCAGTTCCCGGACGGGACTCTACGAGCAGTACTTC	.	TRBV6-1	TRBJ2-7	.
CASRDTGLNTEAFF	TGTGCCAGCAGAGATACAGGGCTGAACACTGAAGCTTTCTTT	.	TRBV5-6	TRBJ1-1	.
CASKEPGAEKLFF	TGTGCCAGCAAAGAACCAGGGGCGGAAAAACTGTTTTTT	few	TRBV19	TRBJ1-4	.